This T cell receptor beta chain was sequenced in a study of blood T cell repertoires in COVID-19. Study overall: PBMCs, B-cell-depleted T cells, or T cells were the source of the cDNA or gDNA that made up the material.

Between the trimmed V and J ends, which lost 1 base and 5 bases, there was a span of 8 bases. The CDR3 spans 14 residues. From germline, CDR1 is SGHAT and CDR2 FQNNGV. TCRdb's table, derived via immunoSEQ multiplex PCR, lists solely in-frame clones and lacks some. The sample has tens of thousands of clones; approximately 85% are singletons. The source is a human donor in a cohort sampled during active COVID-19. What was sequenced was peripheral blood. This chain connects TRBV11-2 to TRBJ2-2; D gene ambiguous. For the CDR3, the DNA is TGTGCCAGCAGCTTAGTATACGGTACCGGGGAGCTGTTTTTT. Protein sequence: CASSLVYGTGELFF.